This TCR beta chain was retrieved from a study of early T cells in non-severe SARS-CoV-2 infection. TCRdb redid the calling of the 5' RACE reads with MiXCR, one entry per CDR3 protein. The sample has more than 80,000 distinct CDR3 sequences; approximately 15% are singletons. Only a few counts were recorded for this clonotype. Germline values: CDR1 SGHDN, CDR2 FVKESK. The CDR3 length is 16 residues. V lost 4 bases to trimming and J lost 0 bases, with 13 bases between them. The receptor's source is an adult who was a healthcare worker with PCR-confirmed SARS-CoV-2 infection or an uninfected control (not recorded which). Sequences were obtained from whole blood. The chain recombines TRBV14 with TRBJ2-1, with a weak D call TRBD2 (5 bases). For the CDR3, the DNA is TGTGCCAGCAGCCTCCGGACTTCTAGCTCCTACAATGAGCAGTTCTTC. This gives the protein CASSLRTSSSYNEQFF.